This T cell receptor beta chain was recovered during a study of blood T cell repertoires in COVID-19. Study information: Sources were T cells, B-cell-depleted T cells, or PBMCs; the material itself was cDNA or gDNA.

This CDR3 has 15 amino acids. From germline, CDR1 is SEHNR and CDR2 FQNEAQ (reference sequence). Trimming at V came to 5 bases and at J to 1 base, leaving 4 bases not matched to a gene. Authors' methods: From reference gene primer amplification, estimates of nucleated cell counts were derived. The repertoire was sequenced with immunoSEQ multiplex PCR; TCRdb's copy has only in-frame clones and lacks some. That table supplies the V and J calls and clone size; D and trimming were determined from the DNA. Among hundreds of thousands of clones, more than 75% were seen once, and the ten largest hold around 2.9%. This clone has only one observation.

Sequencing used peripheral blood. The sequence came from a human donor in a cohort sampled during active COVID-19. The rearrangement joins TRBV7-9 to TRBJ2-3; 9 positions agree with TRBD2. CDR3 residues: CASSRTSERTDTQYF. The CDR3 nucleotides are TGTGCCAGCAGCCGGACTAGCGAACGCACAGATACGCAGTATTTT. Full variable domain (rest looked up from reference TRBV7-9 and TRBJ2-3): DTGVSQNPRHKITKRGQNVTFRCDPISEHNRLYWYRQTLGQGPEFLTYFQNEAQLEKSRLLSDRFSAERPKGSFSTLEIQRTEQGDSAMYLCASSRTSERTDTQYFGPGTRLTVL.